The TCR beta chain under discussion was sequenced for a study of blood T cells in healthy people across ages. Each donor was a healthy Caucasian individual from Russia, aged about 6 to 90. This CDR3 has 14 amino acids. Germline V gene sequence: CDR1 SGHDT, CDR2 YYEEEE. Combining a sample-barcoded 5' primer with a J-beta primer mix, a second PCR ran for roughly 7 to 12 cycles. Via MiXCR, TCRdb re-called the 5' RACE reads, giving one row per CDR3 protein. The top ten hold around 11% of the sample, which has under 2 million distinct CDR3 sequences, 30% to 35% seen once. The sample holds one count of this clonotype. Its antigen is currently unknown. One junction end does not reproduce the germline sequence, and a read error may be involved. Study-level points and caveats: Reliance upon unsorted PBMCs precluded definitive naive versus antigen-experienced comparison.

The sequencing sample was made of blood. The TCR comes from a woman aged 30 to 39 in good health. The chain carries TRBV5-6 and TRBJ2-3; D is uncertain. CDR3 loop: CANSLSSRTDTQYF. In nucleotides, the CDR3 is TGTGCCAACAGCTTGAGTTCGCGCACAGATACGCAGTATTTT.